This T cell receptor (beta chain) is from a study of post-analysis software for immune sequencing data. Overall study findings and caveats: Patients carried 4 or 5 TRBV segments more frequently than controls did, and TRBV5-6, TRBV5-1 and TRBV20-1 were among them.

Trimming removed 4 bases from V and 4 bases from J, with 11 bases in between. This CDR3 comprises 13 residues. Per the germline V gene, CDR1 is SGHRS and CDR2 is YFSETQ. This clonotype was counted a few times. No antigen is known for it. TCR beta cDNA libraries included unique molecular identifiers. TCRdb redid the calling of the PCR reads with MiXCR, one entry per CDR3 protein. There are 650,000 to 850,000 distinct CDR3 sequences in the sample; approximately 53% occur only once, and over 4% lies in the top ten. Sequenced: blood. V gene TRBV5-1 combines with J gene TRBJ1-1, with D hard to call. The clonotype comes from a girl under 18 with multiple sclerosis. CDR3 sequence (DNA): TGCGCCAGCAGCCTCAGCGGTATCACTGAAGCTTTCTTT. This translates into CASSLSGITEAFF.